Each of the 25 T cell receptor beta chains below was sequenced from the same sample in a study of spatial heterogeneity in lung cancer (dated by TCRdb to between 2018 and 2021). Library preparation employed 5' RACE. Instrument used: NextSeq 500. TCRdb trimmed the raw reads at Q25, called clones with MiXCR and kept productive beta chains. Each record represents a unique CDR3 protein, reported with the most common genes and DNA among its rows. This sample comprises 8,500 to 13,000 distinct CDR3 sequences, around 9.4% of them detected only once. 20% to 30% of the sample is taken by the ten largest. The intended sense of this specimen's time point label: sample taken at primary tumor resection. For TCR sequencing, whole RNA was extracted from tumor and nontumor lung tissue, or from cryopreserved PBMC samples, and no cell sorting was done. The material was PBMCs, obtained at surgery. All receptors derive from a male donor with early-stage non-small cell lung cancer.

V is TRBV29-1 and J is TRBJ2-7; 7 bases fit TRBD2. This CDR3 contains 12 residues. Trimming cost V 4 bases and J 5 bases; bases outside gene matches: 5. The V gene's germline CDR1 is SQVTM and CDR2 ANQGSEA. The CDR3 DNA sequence: TGCAGCGTTGGAGCGGGATTTAACGAGCAGTACTTC. It specifies CSVGAGFNEQYF.

The chain carries TRBV5-5 and TRBJ2-1; D possibly corresponds to TRBD2 (6 bases). Trimming pared 6 bases from V and 9 bases from J, leaving 22 bases between. The CDR3 runs to 15 residues. CDR1 and CDR2 from the germline V gene are SGHKS and YYEKEE (reference sequence). In DNA, the CDR3 is TGTGCCAGCAACAGCCGGGACTTATCCTTGGGTGAGCAGTTCTTC. Protein product: CASNSRDLSLGEQFF.

The J gene is TRBJ1-5, the V gene TRBV3-1; D possibly corresponds to TRBD1 (5 bases). With 0 bases removed from V and 5 bases from J, the gap between germline ends came to 11 bases. Germline V gene sequence: CDR1 LGHDT, CDR2 YNNKEL (reference sequence). This CDR3 contains 15 residues. CDR3 protein: CASSQDGQGHQPQHF. The CDR3 nucleotides read TGTGCCAGCAGCCAAGATGGGCAGGGCCATCAGCCCCAGCATTTT.

This clonotype is classed as medium-sized (0.01 to 0.1%). The rearrangement uses TRBV7-9 and TRBJ1-1, with 10 positions matching TRBD1. Germline V gene data show CDR1 as SEHNR and CDR2 as FQNEAQ (reference sequence). This CDR3 has 13 residues. The junction had 3 bases not matched to a gene; V was cut back by 3 bases and J by 8 bases. CDR3 coding DNA: TGTGCCAGCAGCTTGGGACAGGGGATCGAAGCTTTCTTT. It is translated as CASSLGQGIEAFF.

This clonotype was seen ten or more times. The V call is TRBV24-1, the J call TRBJ1-5; D remains ambiguous. The V end lost 2 bases, the J end lost 3 bases, and 7 bases lay between the germline ends. Germline CDR1 KGHDR, CDR2 SFDVKD. The CDR3 covers 14 residues. DNA for the CDR3: TGTGCCACCAGTGATTGGACTAACAATCAGCCCCAGCATTTT. Its translation: CATSDWTNNQPQHF.

This clonotype is labeled as medium-sized (0.01 to 0.1%). J is TRBJ2-1 and V is TRBV28; 11 nucleotides align to TRBD2. J lost 6 bases, V lost 3 bases, and 7 bases had no gene match. In germline, CDR1 is MDHEN, CDR2 SYDVKM. The CDR3 loop spans 16 amino acids. The CDR3 sequence: CASSFSLAGGFNEQFF. CDR3 nucleotide sequence: TGTGCCAGCAGTTTCTCCTTAGCGGGGGGGTTCAATGAGCAGTTCTTC.

This clonotype occurred many times. The rearrangement joins TRBV29-1 to TRBJ2-7, with D perhaps TRBD1 (6 bases). Germline lookup yields CDR1 SQVTM and CDR2 ANQGSEA. The V gene lost 6 bases and the J gene lost 4 bases, with 19 bases spanning the gap. CDR3 length equals 14 residues. The CDR3 bases are TGCAGCGTCGTGTTCTCCGACAGGATTTACGAGCAGTACTTC. As protein: CSVVFSDRIYEQYF.

This clonotype is classed as medium-sized (0.01 to 0.1%). The chain employs TRBV19 and TRBJ2-1; D might be TRBD2 (5 bases). CDR1 is LNHDA and CDR2 is SQIVND in the germline V gene (reference sequence). Trimming cost V 6 bases and J 0 bases, with 12 bases left between them. The CDR3 extends over 15 amino acids. The DNA of the CDR3 is TGTGCCAGTAGCCTATCGGGGTTCTCCTACAATGAGCAGTTCTTC. It encodes CASSLSGFSYNEQFF.

Details on this clonotype: Possible read error: a much larger clone is one base away. The chain is built from TRBV28 and TRBJ1-2; D is unresolved. The CDR3 has 12 amino acids. V gave up 10 bases and J gave up 3 bases, with 12 bases separating them. The germline CDR1 and CDR2 sequences are MDHEN and SYDVKM. The CDR3 DNA is TGTGCCAAATGGAACTACGACTATGGCTACACCTTC. Its translation is CAKWNYDYGYTF.

This clonotype was detected ten times or more. The chain joins TRBV15 to TRBJ2-3; 9 bases fit TRBD1. V dropped 9 bases and J dropped 3; count of bases not matched to a gene: 4. CDR1 and CDR2 from the germline V gene are LNHNV and YYDKDF (reference sequence). There are 13 residues in the CDR3. The CDR3: CATPGQGTDTQYF. The CDR3 region has the DNA TGTGCCACTCCCGGACAGGGGACAGATACGCAGTATTTT.

This clonotype was detected ten times or more. The V gene is TRBV30, the J gene TRBJ2-7; perhaps D is TRBD1 or TRBD2 (5 bases each). Germline V gene lookup returns CDR1 GTSNPN and CDR2 SVGIG (reference sequence). This CDR3 region has 13 residues. Trimming left V 2 bases short and J 3 bases short, with 11 bases between. The CDR3 DNA reads as TGTGCCTGGAGTATAGGGACGGTCTACGAGCAGTACTTC. Residues: CAWSIGTVYEQYF.

This clonotype appeared many times. J is TRBJ2-3 and V is TRBV29-1, with TRBD1 identical over 8 bases. Germline V gives CDR1 SQVTM, CDR2 ANQGSEA. The CDR3 runs to 14 residues. J lost 4 bases, V lost 4 bases, and 7 bases had no gene match. This CDR3 is CSVGLAGGPDTQYF. CDR3 nucleotides: TGCAGCGTTGGTTTGGCAGGGGGCCCAGATACGCAGTATTTT.

This clonotype was observed a few times. The chain combines TRBV24-1 with TRBJ2-3, with D hard to call. Trimming took 4 bases from V and 10 from J, leaving 14 bases between them. Germline CDR1 reads KGHDR; CDR2 reads SFDVKD. The CDR3 spans 13 residues. The CDR3 sequence: CATSEQNSPPQYF. The CDR3 nucleotides are TGTGCCACCAGTGAGCAGAACAGTCCTCCGCAGTATTTT.

The V call is TRBV20-1, the J call TRBJ1-2; no reliable D call. CDR1 DFQATT and CDR2 SNEGSKA come from the germline V gene (reference sequence). The V end lost 6 bases, the J end lost 6 bases, and 14 bases lay between the germline ends. CDR3 length equals 12 residues. The CDR3 is CSARYVRDGYTF. CDR3 bases: TGCAGTGCCCGGTACGTGAGGGATGGCTACACCTTC.

This clonotype was seen ten or more times. The V gene is TRBV6-5, the J gene TRBJ2-7; TRBD2 matches at 8 bases. Germline V gene sequence: CDR1 MNHEY, CDR2 SVGAGI. After removal of 2 bases from V and 7 bases from J, the junction contained 7 bases not matched to a gene. The CDR3 is 14 residues long. CDR3 coding DNA: TGTGCCAGCAGTTACCCGGGAGGGGCGGGGGAGCAGTACTTC. It encodes CASSYPGGAGEQYF.

On this clonotype: This may be a read error, as it is one base from a much larger clone. The rearrangement uses TRBV15 and TRBJ1-2; D gene ambiguous. Germline values: CDR1 LNHNV, CDR2 YYDKDF (reference sequence). The CDR3 extends over 13 amino acids. The CDR3 DNA sequence: TGTGTCACCAGCAGAGAAGAGGCCAGGGGCTACACCTTC. It encodes CVTSREEARGYTF.

Ten or more counts support this clonotype. The chain uses TRBV5-4 and TRBJ2-3; TRBD1 matches 7 bases. V was pared by 1 base and J by 2 bases, with 7 bases of the junction left unmatched. The CDR3 is 16 amino acids. The germline V gene has CDR1 SGHNT and CDR2 YYREEE (reference sequence). For the CDR3, the DNA is TGTGCCAGCAGCTTGCCGCGGACAGGAGTCACAGATACGCAGTATTTT. Protein sequence: CASSLPRTGVTDTQYF.

This clonotype has a handful of counts. This may be a read error: a much more frequent sequence differs by one nucleotide. CDR3 loop: CASSLGQGGNNEQFF. For the CDR3, the DNA is TGTGCCAGCAGTTTAGGGCAGGGGGGGAATAATGAGCAGTTCTTC. The chain links TRBV27 to TRBJ2-1; D may be TRBD1 or TRBD2 (7 bases each). The CDR3 contains 15 residues. CDR1 is MNHEY, CDR2 SMNVEV, per germline (reference sequence). V lost 2 bases, J lost 7 bases, and 15 bases lay in between.

This clonotype was seen repeatedly, ten times or more. The chain uses TRBV4-3 and TRBJ2-7, with a possible D match to TRBD2 (7 bases). The CDR3 has 15 residues. V was pared by 4 bases and J by 2 bases, with 15 bases between. CDR1 is LGHNA, CDR2 YSLEER, per germline. The CDR3 loop is CASSPQRGGTYEQYF. CDR3 DNA sequence: TGCGCCAGCAGCCCACAGAGGGGGGGGACCTACGAGCAGTACTTC.

This clonotype came up many times. The CDR3: CASSYSGSTEETQYF. CDR3 coding DNA: TGTGCCAGCAGTTACTCCGGGTCGACTGAAGAGACCCAGTACTTC. The V call is TRBV6-5, the J call TRBJ2-5; D remains unclear. The CDR3 has 15 residues. The V end lost 0 bases, the J end lost 3 bases, and 11 bases lay between the germline ends. Germline CDR1 reads MNHEY; CDR2 reads SVGAGI.

This clonotype is termed medium-sized. The V gene is TRBV12-3 or TRBV12-4, the J gene TRBJ2-3, with 8 bases identical to TRBD2. CDR3 length equals 16 residues. V lost 3 bases to trimming and J lost 1 base; unmatched junction nucleotides: 6. CDR3 bases: TGTGCCAGCAGTTTGGCGGGGGGCTTTCGCACAGATACGCAGTATTTT. This sequence encodes CASSLAGGFRTDTQYF.

This clonotype was detected many times. The rearrangement links TRBV5-8 to TRBJ2-4, with D perhaps TRBD1 (6 bases). The length of the CDR3 is 13 residues. V lost 6 bases to trimming and J lost 6 bases, with 13 bases between them. Germline V gives CDR1 SGHTS, CDR2 YDEGEE. CDR3 sequence: CASNGQISNIQYF. For the CDR3, the DNA is TGTGCCAGCAACGGACAGATTTCAAACATTCAGTACTTC.

This clonotype was observed many times. The junction departs from germline at one end; a sequencing error may be responsible. The chain employs TRBV28 and TRBJ1-3, with D uncertain. Germline values: CDR1 MDHEN, CDR2 SYDVKM. The CDR3 totals 18 residues. The CDR3 loop is CASSLNRVARGGGNTIYF. DNA of the CDR3: TGCGCCAGCAGTTTAAACCGGGTCGCGCGAGGTGGAGGAAACACCATATATTTT.

This clonotype showed up many times. The chain links TRBV15 to TRBJ2-3; no clear D gene. Looked up from germline, CDR1 is LNHNV and CDR2 is YYDKDF (reference sequence). This CDR3 contains 12 residues. Trimming took off 5 bases at V and 3 bases at J, with 6 bases between the two ends. The CDR3 DNA reads as TGTGCCACCAGCGTTAGTACAGATACGCAGTATTTT. Translation gives CATSVSTDTQYF.

This clonotype was found many times. V gene TRBV12-3 or TRBV12-4 combines with J gene TRBJ2-4, with D unresolved. The CDR3 sequence is 13 residues long. V lost 3 bases and J 4 bases, leaving 7 bases between the germline ends. The CDR3, as DNA: TGTGCCAGCAGTTTGGGTCGGAAAAACATTCAGTACTTC. The encoded protein is CASSLGRKNIQYF.